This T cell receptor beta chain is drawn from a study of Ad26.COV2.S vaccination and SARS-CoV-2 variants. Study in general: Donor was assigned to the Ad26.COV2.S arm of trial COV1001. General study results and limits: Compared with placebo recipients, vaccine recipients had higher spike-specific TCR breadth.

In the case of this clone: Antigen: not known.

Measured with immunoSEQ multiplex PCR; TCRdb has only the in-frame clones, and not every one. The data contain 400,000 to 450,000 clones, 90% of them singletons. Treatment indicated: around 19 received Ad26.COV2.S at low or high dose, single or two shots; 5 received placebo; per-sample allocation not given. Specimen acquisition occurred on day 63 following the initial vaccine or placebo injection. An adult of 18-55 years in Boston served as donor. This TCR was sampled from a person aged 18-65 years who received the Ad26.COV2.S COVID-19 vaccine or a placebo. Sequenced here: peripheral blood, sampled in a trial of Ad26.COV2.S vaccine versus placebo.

The CDR3 DNA is TGTGCCAGCAGTACGACAGTCACTTACACTGAAGCTTTCTTT. Translated: CASSTTVTYTEAFF. The chain is built from TRBV28 and TRBJ1-1; D might be TRBD1 (5 bases). The V end lost 5 bases, the J end lost 3 bases, and 13 bases lay between the germline ends. The CDR3 length is 14 residues. Germline CDR1 MDHEN, CDR2 SYDVKM. The variable domain in full, completed from reference TRBV28 and TRBJ1-1, reads DVKVTQSSRYLVKRTGEKVFLECVQDMDHENMFWYRQDPGLGLRLIYFSYDVKMKEKGDIPEGYSVSREKKERFSLILESASTNQTSMYLCASSTTVTYTEAFFGQGTRLTVV.